This record looks at one TCR beta chain sequence and its context. This sample stems from a study of blood T cell repertoires in COVID-19. Looking at the study overall: The samples span acute and convalescent COVID-19 from the United States, Italy and Spain.

As handled by the study authors: Reference gene primer amplification gave nucleated cell count estimates. The repertoire was sequenced with immunoSEQ multiplex PCR; TCRdb's copy has only in-frame clones and lacks some. The DNA was the basis for D and trimming; V, J and clone size are from that table. Of about 170,000 clones in the sample, roughly 70% were seen once. V was shortened by 1 base and J by 10 bases, with 17 bases between the two germline ends. Germline V gene data show CDR1 as SGHTA and CDR2 as FQGTGA. CDR3 length: 16 amino acids. Source material: peripheral blood. The TCR originated in a woman older than 75 with acute or convalescent COVID-19. This sequence joins TRBV7-3 and TRBJ1-6, with a weak D call TRBD1 (6 bases). This CDR3 reads CASSLMGQGNESPLHF. Here the CDR3 DNA reads TGTGCCAGCAGCTTAATGGGTCAGGGGAACGAATCACCCCTCCACTTT.